Listed here are 18 T cell receptor beta chains from one sample, sequenced in a study of shared clonotypes between healthy human individuals. Clones were read by immunoSEQ multiplex PCR, and TCRdb kept only the in-frame ones, dropping some. The sample contains approximately 530,000 clones, around 96% of which appear only once. Sample: naive CD4+ T cells sorted from blood. The subset here: CD45RA+ positively selected. These receptors were obtained from a woman between 25 and 40 years old in good health.

The V call is TRBV5-1, the J call TRBJ2-2, with D possibly TRBD2 on 6 matching bases. This CDR3 comprises 16 residues. The V end was cut by 3 bases, the J end by 1 base, with 13 bases between. Germline loops: CDR1 SGHRS, CDR2 YFSETQ. The CDR3 spells CASSSRSGKNTGELFF. The CDR3 bases are TGCGCCAGCAGCTCGCGTAGCGGAAAGAACACCGGGGAGCTGTTTTTT.

This clone was recorded only once. The chain joins TRBV27 to TRBJ2-7; D unclear. The CDR3 length is 14 residues. The germline V gene encodes CDR1 MNHEY and CDR2 SMNVEV (reference sequence). The V end was cut by 0 bases, the J end by 6 bases, with 12 bases between. DNA for the CDR3: TGTGCCAGCAGTTTATCCAGAATTTCTGGCGAGCAGTACTTC. Translated: CASSLSRISGEQYF.

This chain joins TRBV4-2 and TRBJ2-1; 11 positions match TRBD2. CDR1 and CDR2 from the germline V gene are LGHNA and YNFKEQ. CDR3 size: 16 residues. Trimming removed 4 bases from V and 6 bases from J; junction bases left unmatched: 8. The CDR3 here is CASSPVLAGASNEQFF. The CDR3 nucleotides are TGTGCCAGCAGCCCAGTACTAGCGGGAGCAAGCAATGAGCAGTTCTTC.

The V call is TRBV6-5, the J call TRBJ2-3; D gene uncertain. The CDR3 has 13 amino acids. V lost 2 bases to trimming and J lost 4 bases, with 7 bases between them. Germline CDR1 is MNHEY and CDR2 is SVGAGI. CDR3 coding DNA: TGTGCCAGCAGTTACGAACGGGCAGATACGCAGTATTTT. It specifies CASSYERADTQYF.

The CDR3: CASSLDPFPGGTGELFF. CDR3 nucleotides: TGTGCCAGCAGCTTAGATCCCTTTCCAGGGGGAACCGGGGAGCTGTTTTTT. The rearrangement links TRBV11-3 to TRBJ2-2; TRBD1 matches 7 bases. The CDR3 is 17 residues long. CDR1 is SGHNT and CDR2 is YENEEA in the germline V gene. V trimming: 0 bases; J trimming: 5 bases; junction bases outside the gene matches: 9. The variable domain in full, with the rest retrieved from reference TRBV11-3 and TRBJ2-2, is EAGVVQSPRYKIIEKKQPVAFWCNPISGHNTLYWYLQNLGQGPELLIRYENEEAVDDSQLPKDRFSAERLKGVDSTLKIQPAELGDSAVYLCASSLDPFPGGTGELFFGEGSRLTVL.

The chain combines TRBV18 with TRBJ1-5; 10 nucleotides align to TRBD1. From germline, CDR1 is KGHSH and CDR2 LQKENI. Trimming at V came to 5 bases and at J to 7 bases, leaving 8 bases not matched to a gene. This CDR3 comprises 15 residues. The CDR3 is CASSSGTGVGQPQHF. CDR3 DNA sequence: TGTGCCAGCTCATCCGGGACAGGGGTCGGGCAGCCCCAGCATTTT.

The chain links TRBV28 to TRBJ2-7; D gene ambiguous. Germline values: CDR1 MDHEN, CDR2 SYDVKM. This CDR3 is 13 amino acids long. Between the trimmed V and J ends, which lost 7 bases and 0 bases, there was a span of 10 bases. CDR3: CASTTRRSYEQYF. The DNA of the CDR3 is TGTGCCAGCACCACCCGTCGCTCCTACGAGCAGTACTTC.

The chain recombines TRBV6-1 with TRBJ2-7; D not certain. CDR3 length equals 12 residues. Trimming left V 4 bases short and J 1 base short, with 5 bases between. The germline V gene has CDR1 MNHNS and CDR2 SASEGT. The CDR3 DNA follows: TGTGCCAGCAGTGCTGTATCCTACGAGCAGTACTTC. Protein product: CASSAVSYEQYF.

The V call is TRBV7-9, the J call TRBJ1-4, with unresolved D. V was pared by 4 bases and J by 0 bases, with 9 bases between. Germline V gives CDR1 SEHNR, CDR2 FQNEAQ (reference sequence). The CDR3 consists of 15 residues. CDR3 nucleotide sequence: TGTGCCAGCAGCTCAAGTCGTGCAACTAATGAAAAACTGTTTTTT. Translated, it gives CASSSSRATNEKLFF.

The V gene is TRBV29-1, the J gene TRBJ1-1; 7 bases line up with TRBD1. In germline, CDR1 is SQVTM, CDR2 ANQGSEA. Trimming removed 5 bases from V and 4 bases from J; junction bases left unmatched: 10. The CDR3 is made up of 14 amino acids. The CDR3 DNA is TGCAGCGTTAAATCCCCCTCAGGGGGCACTGAAGCTTTCTTT. It encodes CSVKSPSGGTEAFF. Full variable domain (rest looked up from reference TRBV29-1 and TRBJ1-1): SAVISQKPSRDICQRGTSLTIQCQVDSQVTMMFWYRQQPGQSLTLIATANQGSEATYESGFVIDKFPISRPNLTFSTLTVSNMSPEDSSIYLCSVKSPSGGTEAFFGQGTRLTVV.

The chain combines TRBV5-1 with TRBJ2-7, with 10 bases that match TRBD2. The length of the CDR3 is 15 residues. Germline CDR1 reads SGHRS; CDR2 reads YFSETQ. Trimming at V came to 0 bases and at J to 4 bases, leaving 4 bases not matched to a gene. The CDR3 loop is CASSLASSGSYEQYF. The CDR3 bases are TGCGCCAGCAGCTTGGCGTCTAGCGGGAGTTACGAGCAGTACTTC.

The table lists this clone with a few counts. The chain carries TRBV5-4 and TRBJ2-7, with 10 bases identical to TRBD2. Germline CDR1 reads SGHNT; CDR2 reads YYREEE (reference sequence). With 2 bases clipped from V and 5 bases from J, the junction kept 7 bases outside the gene matches. This CDR3 has 15 residues. This CDR3 is CASSLSGRAGDEQYF. CDR3 sequence (DNA): TGTGCCAGCAGCTTAAGCGGGAGGGCCGGGGACGAGCAGTACTTC.

Comment on this clone: Other DNA sequences of this sample code for an identical CDR3. This chain connects TRBV18 to TRBJ1-1; D may be TRBD1 (5 bases). Trimming stripped 4 bases from V and 3 bases from J, with 9 bases between. This CDR3 is 13 amino acids long. The germline gives CDR1 KGHSH, CDR2 LQKENI. The CDR3 DNA reads TGTGCCAGCTCACGGGACGGATACACTGAAGCTTTCTTT. Translation: CASSRDGYTEAFF.

The chain carries TRBV5-8 and TRBJ2-6; D possibly corresponds to TRBD1 (6 bases). CDR3 length: 17 amino acids. Looked up from germline, CDR1 is SGHTS and CDR2 is YDEGEE. V shed 0 bases and J shed 0 bases, with 10 bases lying between them. CDR3 protein: CASSLGTDSSGANVLTF. Here the CDR3 DNA reads TGTGCCAGCAGCTTGGGGACAGATAGCTCTGGGGCCAACGTCCTGACTTTC.

The chain couples TRBV7-2 to TRBJ2-1; 11 positions agree with TRBD2. V lost 4 bases, J lost 2 bases, and 7 bases stayed unmatched. The CDR3 has 17 residues. Germline assignment: CDR1 SGHTA and CDR2 FQGNSA. CDR3 protein: CASSSAGTSGAYNEQFF. In DNA, the CDR3 is TGTGCCAGCAGCTCAGCAGGGACTAGCGGAGCCTACAATGAGCAGTTCTTC.

This clone appeared once. The gene calls are TRBV29-1 and TRBJ1-2, with D possibly matching TRBD1 (5 bases). Trimming took 5 bases from V and 0 from J, leaving 16 bases between them. The CDR3 runs 15 residues. Germline V gene data show CDR1 as SQVTM and CDR2 as ANQGSEA. Written as DNA, the CDR3 is TGCAGCGTTCGGAGACAGCCTGGAGCTAACTATGGCTACACCTTC. Protein: CSVRRQPGANYGYTF.

The chain combines TRBV15 with TRBJ1-5; D not certain. The CDR3 spans 15 residues. The germline gives CDR1 LNHNV, CDR2 YYDKDF (reference sequence). Trimming shortened V by 0 bases and J by 2 bases, and 8 bases separated the two germline ends. In DNA form, the CDR3 reads TGTGCCACCAGCAGAGACTACCGGGGCAATCAGCCCCAGCATTTT. Amino acids: CATSRDYRGNQPQHF.

This clone was recorded once. V and J are TRBV5-1 and TRBJ2-1, with TRBD1 matching over 8 bases. Germline V gene data show CDR1 as SGHRS and CDR2 as YFSETQ. After removal of 4 bases from V and 4 bases from J, the junction contained 7 bases not matched to a gene. The CDR3 sequence is 15 residues long. CDR3 sequence (DNA): TGCGCCAGCAGCCTCGACAGGGGAGCTTACAATGAGCAGTTCTTC. It specifies CASSLDRGAYNEQFF. Filled out from reference TRBV5-1 and TRBJ2-1, the complete variable domain reads KAGVTQTPRYLIKTRGQQVTLSCSPISGHRSVSWYQQTPGQGLQFLFEYFSETQRNKGNFPGRFSGRQFSNSRSEMNVSTLELGDSALYLCASSLDRGAYNEQFFGPGTRLTVL.